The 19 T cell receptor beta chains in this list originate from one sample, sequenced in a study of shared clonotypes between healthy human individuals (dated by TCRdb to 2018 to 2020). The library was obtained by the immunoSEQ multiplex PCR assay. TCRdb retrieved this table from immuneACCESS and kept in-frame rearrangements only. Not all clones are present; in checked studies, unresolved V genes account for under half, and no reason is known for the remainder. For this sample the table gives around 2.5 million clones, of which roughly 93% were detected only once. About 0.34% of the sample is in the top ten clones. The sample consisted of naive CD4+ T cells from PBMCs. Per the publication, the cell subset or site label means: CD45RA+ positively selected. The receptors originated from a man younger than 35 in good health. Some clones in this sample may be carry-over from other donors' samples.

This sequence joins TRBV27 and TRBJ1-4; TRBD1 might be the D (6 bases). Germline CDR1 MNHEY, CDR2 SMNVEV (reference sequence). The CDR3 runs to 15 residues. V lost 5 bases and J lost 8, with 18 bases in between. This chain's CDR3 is CASSPGQRVEEKLFF. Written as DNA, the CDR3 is TGTGCCAGCAGTCCTGGACAGAGGGTCGAGGAAAAACTGTTTTTT.

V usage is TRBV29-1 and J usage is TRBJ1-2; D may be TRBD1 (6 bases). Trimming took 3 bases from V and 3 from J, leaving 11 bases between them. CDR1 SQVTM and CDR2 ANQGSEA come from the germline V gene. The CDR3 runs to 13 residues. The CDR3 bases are TGCAGCGTTGAGGGGGGGCAGGACTATGGCTACACCTTC. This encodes CSVEGGQDYGYTF.

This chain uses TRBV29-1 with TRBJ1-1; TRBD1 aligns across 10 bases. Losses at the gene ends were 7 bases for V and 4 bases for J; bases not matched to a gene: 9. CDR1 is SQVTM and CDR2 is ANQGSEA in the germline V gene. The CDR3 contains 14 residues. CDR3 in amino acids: CSAAGTGVSTEAFF. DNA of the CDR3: TGCAGCGCGGCCGGGACAGGGGTCTCCACTGAAGCTTTCTTT. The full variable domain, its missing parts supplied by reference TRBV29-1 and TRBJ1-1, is SAVISQKPSRDICQRGTSLTIQCQVDSQVTMMFWYRQQPGQSLTLIATANQGSEATYESGFVIDKFPISRPNLTFSTLTVSNMSPEDSSIYLCSAAGTGVSTEAFFGQGTRLTVV.

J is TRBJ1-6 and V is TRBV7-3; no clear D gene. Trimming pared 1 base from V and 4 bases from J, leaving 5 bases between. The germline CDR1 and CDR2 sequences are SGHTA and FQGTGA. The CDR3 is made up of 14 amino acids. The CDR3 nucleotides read TGTGCCAGCAGCTTAAAGCGATATAATTCACCCCTCCACTTT. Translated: CASSLKRYNSPLHF.

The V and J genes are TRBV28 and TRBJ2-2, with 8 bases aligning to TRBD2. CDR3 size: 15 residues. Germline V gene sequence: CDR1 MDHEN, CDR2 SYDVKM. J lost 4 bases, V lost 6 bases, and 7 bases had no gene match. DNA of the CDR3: TGTGCCAGCAGGAGATTAGCGGGACGCACCGGGGAGCTGTTTTTT. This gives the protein CASRRLAGRTGELFF.

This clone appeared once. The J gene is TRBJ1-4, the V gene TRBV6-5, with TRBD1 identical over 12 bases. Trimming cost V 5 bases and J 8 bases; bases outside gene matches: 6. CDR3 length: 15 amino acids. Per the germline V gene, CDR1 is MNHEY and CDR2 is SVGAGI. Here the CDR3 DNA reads TGTGCCAGCAGTCCCTCCGGGACAGGGGGCGAAAAACTGTTTTTT. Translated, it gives CASSPSGTGGEKLFF.

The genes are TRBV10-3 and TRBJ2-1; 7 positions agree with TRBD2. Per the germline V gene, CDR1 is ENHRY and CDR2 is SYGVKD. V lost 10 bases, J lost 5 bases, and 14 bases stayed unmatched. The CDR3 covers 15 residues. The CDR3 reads CATGSRASGDNEQFF. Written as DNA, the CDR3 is TGTGCCACGGGTTCGAGGGCTAGCGGAGACAATGAGCAGTTCTTC.

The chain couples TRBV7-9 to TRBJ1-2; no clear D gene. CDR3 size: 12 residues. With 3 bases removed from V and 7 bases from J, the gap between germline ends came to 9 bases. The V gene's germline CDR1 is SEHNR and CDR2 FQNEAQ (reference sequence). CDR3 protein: CASSLSGGGYTF. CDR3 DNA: TGTGCCAGCAGCTTGTCGGGCGGTGGCTACACCTTC.

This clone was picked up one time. The CDR3 coding sequence is TGTGCCAGCAGTTTATTTTCTACGAGCTCCTATAATTCACCCCTCCACTTT. This translates into CASSLFSTSSYNSPLHF. The chain combines TRBV28 with TRBJ1-6; D call uncertain. CDR3 length: 17 amino acids. Germline CDR1 MDHEN, CDR2 SYDVKM. Trimming shortened V by 1 base and J by 0 bases, and 10 bases separated the two germline ends.

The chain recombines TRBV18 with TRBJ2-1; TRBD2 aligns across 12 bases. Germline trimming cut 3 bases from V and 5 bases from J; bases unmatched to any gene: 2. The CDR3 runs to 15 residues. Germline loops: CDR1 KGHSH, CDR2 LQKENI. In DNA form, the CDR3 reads TGTGCCAGCTCACCGAGGACTAGCGGGGACAATGAGCAGTTCTTC. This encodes CASSPRTSGDNEQFF.

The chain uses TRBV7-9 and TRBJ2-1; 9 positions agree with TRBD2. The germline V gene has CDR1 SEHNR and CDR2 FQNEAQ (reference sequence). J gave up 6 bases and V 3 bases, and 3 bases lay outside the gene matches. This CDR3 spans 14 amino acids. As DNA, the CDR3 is TGTGCCAGCAGCTTGGCTAGCGGGATCAATGAGCAGTTCTTC. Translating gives CASSLASGINEQFF.

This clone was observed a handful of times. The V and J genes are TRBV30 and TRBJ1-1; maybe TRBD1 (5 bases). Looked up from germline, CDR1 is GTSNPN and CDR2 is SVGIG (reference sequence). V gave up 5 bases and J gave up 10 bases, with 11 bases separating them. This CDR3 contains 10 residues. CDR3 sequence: CAWGAEGAFF. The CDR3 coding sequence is TGTGCCTGGGGGGCGGAAGGAGCTTTCTTT.

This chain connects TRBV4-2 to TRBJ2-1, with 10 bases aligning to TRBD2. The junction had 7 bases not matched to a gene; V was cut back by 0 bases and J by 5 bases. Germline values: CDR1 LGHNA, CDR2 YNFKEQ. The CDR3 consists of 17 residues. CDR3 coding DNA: TGTGCCAGCAGCCAAGAACCCCCTAGCGGGAGCCACAATGAGCAGTTCTTC. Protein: CASSQEPPSGSHNEQFF.

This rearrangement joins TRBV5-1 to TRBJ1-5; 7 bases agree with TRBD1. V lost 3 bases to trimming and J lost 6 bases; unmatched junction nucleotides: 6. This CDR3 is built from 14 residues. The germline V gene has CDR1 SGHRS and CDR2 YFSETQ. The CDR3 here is CASSYRQGSQPQHF. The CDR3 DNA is TGCGCCAGCAGCTACCGACAGGGCAGTCAGCCCCAGCATTTT.

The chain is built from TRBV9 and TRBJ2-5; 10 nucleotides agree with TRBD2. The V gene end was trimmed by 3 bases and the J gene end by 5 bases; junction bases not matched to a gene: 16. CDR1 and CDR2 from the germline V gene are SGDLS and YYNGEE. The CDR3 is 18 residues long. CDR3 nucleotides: TGTGCCAGCAGCGACCCGAGGCTGGCTAGCGGGAGTGTGGAGACCCAGTACTTC. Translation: CASSDPRLASGSVETQYF.

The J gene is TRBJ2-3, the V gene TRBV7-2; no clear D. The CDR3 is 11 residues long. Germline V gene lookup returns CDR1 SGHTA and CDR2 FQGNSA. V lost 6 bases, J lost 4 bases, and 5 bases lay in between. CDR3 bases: TGTGCCAGCAGGTCGGCAGATACGCAGTATTTT. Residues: CASRSADTQYF.

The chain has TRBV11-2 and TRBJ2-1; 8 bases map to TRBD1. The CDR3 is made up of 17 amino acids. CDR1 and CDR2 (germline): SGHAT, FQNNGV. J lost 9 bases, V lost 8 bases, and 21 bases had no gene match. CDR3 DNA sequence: TGTGCCAGCGCAAATGTCCAGGGGGCTGGAACGCTAACTGAGCAGTTCTTC. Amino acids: CASANVQGAGTLTEQFF.

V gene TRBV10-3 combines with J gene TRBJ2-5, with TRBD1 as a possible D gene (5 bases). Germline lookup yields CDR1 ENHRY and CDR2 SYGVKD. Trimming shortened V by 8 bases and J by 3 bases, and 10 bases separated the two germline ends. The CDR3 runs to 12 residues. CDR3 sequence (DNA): TGTGCCATCTCCAGGGCCGAAGAGACCCAGTACTTC. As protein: CAISRAEETQYF.

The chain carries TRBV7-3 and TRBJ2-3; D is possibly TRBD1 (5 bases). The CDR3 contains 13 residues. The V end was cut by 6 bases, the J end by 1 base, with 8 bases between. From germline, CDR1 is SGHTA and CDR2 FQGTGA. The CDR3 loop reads CASREGGTDTQYF. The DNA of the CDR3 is TGTGCCAGCAGAGAAGGGGGCACAGATACGCAGTATTTT.